The sequence of this T cell receptor (beta chain) was determined in a study of glioma-infiltrating T cells after dendritic cell vaccination. Across the whole study: Monocyte-derived dendritic cells, cultured less than 9 days with IL-4 and GM-CSF, were pulsed with autologous tumor lysate. Study findings and constraints: Survival was not directly related to TCR clonality in these patients.

The CDR3 runs 16 residues. Deletions cut 1 base from V and 1 base from J, with 13 bases between. Germline V gives CDR1 SGHTA, CDR2 FQGNSA. As concerns this clone: What it recognizes is unknown.

The PCR used 60 V beta and 13 J beta primers. Method: immunoSEQ multiplex PCR; TCRdb's copy keeps in-frame clones and lacks some. This sample yields fewer than 90,000 clones, of which roughly 87% are seen a single time; approximately 6.6% belongs to the top ten. Time point indicated: after dendritic cell vaccination, including at tumor progression/relapse. The chain links TRBV7-2 to TRBJ1-1, with TRBD1 as a possible D gene (5 bases). The clonotype originates from a human donor with glioblastoma. The sample here was blood, taken after dendritic cell vaccination. CDR3 amino acids: CASSLGLTQGNTEAFF. The CDR3 DNA reads TGTGCCAGCAGCTTAGGGCTTACGCAGGGGAACACTGAAGCTTTCTTT.